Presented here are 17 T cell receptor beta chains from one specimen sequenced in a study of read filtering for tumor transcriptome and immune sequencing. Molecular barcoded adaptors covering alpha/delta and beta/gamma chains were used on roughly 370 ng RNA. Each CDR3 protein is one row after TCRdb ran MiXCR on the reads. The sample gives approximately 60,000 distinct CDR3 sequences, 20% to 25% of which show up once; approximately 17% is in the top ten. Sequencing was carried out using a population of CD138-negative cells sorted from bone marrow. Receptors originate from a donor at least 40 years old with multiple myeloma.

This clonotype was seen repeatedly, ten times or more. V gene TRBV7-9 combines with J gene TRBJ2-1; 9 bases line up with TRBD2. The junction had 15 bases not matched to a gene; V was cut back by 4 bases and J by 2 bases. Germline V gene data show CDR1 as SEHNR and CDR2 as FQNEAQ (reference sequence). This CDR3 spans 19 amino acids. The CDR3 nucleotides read TGTGCCAGCAGCTCGAGGGACCGCGGGGGGGACTTTCCCTACAATGAGCAGTTCTTC. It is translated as CASSSRDRGGDFPYNEQFF. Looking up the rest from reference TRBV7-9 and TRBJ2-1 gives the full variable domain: DTGVSQNPRHKITKRGQNVTFRCDPISEHNRLYWYRQTLGQGPEFLTYFQNEAQLEKSRLLSDRFSAERPKGSFSTLEIQRTEQGDSAMYLCASSSRDRGGDFPYNEQFFGPGTRLTVL.

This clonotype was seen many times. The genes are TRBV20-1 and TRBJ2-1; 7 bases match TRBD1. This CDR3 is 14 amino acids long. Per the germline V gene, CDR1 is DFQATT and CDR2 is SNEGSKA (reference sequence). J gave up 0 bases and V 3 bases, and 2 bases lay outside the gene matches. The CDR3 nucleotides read TGCAGTGCTAGCGGGGACAGCTCCTACAATGAGCAGTTCTTC. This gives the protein CSASGDSSYNEQFF.

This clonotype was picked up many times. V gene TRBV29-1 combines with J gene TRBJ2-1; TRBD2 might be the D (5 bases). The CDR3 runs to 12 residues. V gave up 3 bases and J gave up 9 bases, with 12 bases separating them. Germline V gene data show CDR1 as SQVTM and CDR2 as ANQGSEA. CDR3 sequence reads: CSVDAPGGEQFF. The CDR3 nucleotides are TGCAGCGTTGACGCTCCTGGAGGTGAGCAGTTCTTC.

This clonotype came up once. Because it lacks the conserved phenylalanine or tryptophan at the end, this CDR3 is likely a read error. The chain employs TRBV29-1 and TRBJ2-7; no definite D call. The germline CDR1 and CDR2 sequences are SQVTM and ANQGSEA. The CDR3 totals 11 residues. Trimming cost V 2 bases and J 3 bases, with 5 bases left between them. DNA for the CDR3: TGCAGCGTTGAAATCAACTACGAGCAGTACATC. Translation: CSVEINYEQYI.

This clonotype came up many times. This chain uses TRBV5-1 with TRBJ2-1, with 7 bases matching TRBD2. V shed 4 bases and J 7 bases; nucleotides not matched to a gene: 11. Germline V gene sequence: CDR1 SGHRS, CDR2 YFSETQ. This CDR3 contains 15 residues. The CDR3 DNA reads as TGCGCCAGCAGCCTCCGATCTAGCGGAGTAAATGAGCAGTTCTTC. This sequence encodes CASSLRSSGVNEQFF. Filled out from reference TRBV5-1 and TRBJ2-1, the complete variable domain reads KAGVTQTPRYLIKTRGQQVTLSCSPISGHRSVSWYQQTPGQGLQFLFEYFSETQRNKGNFPGRFSGRQFSNSRSEMNVSTLELGDSALYLCASSLRSSGVNEQFFGPGTRLTVL.

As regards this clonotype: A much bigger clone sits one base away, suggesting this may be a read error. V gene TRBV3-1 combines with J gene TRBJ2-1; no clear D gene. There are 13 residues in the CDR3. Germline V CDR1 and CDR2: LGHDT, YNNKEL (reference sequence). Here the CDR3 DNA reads TGTGCCAACAGCCAAGTCCTAAACAATGAGCAGTTCTTC. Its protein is CANSQVLNNEQFF.

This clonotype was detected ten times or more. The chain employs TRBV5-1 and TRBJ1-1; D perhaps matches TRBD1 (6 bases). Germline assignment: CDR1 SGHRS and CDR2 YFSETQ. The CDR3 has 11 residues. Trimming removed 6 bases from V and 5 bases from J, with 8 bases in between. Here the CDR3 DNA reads TGCGCCAGCACAGGGGAAACTGAAGCTTTCTTT. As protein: CASTGETEAFF.

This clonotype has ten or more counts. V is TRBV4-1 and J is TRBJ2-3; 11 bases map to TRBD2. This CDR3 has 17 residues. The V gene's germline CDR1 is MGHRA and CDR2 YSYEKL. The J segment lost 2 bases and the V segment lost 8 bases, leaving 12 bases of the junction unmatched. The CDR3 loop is CASRSSGGPGLTDTQYF. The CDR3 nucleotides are TGCGCCAGCCGCTCTAGCGGGGGGCCCGGGCTCACAGATACGCAGTATTTT.

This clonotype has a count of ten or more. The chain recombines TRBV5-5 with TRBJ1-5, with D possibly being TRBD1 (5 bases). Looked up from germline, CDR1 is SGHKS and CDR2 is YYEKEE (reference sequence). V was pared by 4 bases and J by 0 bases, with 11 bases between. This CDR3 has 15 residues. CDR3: CASSPQGFSNQPQHF. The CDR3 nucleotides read TGTGCCAGCAGCCCGCAGGGATTTAGCAATCAGCCCCAGCATTTT.

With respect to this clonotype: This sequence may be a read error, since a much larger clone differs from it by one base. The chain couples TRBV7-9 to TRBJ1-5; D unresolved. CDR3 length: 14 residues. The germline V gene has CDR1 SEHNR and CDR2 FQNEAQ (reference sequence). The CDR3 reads CASSLGSSNQPRHF. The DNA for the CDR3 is TGTGCCAGCAGCTTAGGATCCAGCAATCAGCCCCGGCATTTT.

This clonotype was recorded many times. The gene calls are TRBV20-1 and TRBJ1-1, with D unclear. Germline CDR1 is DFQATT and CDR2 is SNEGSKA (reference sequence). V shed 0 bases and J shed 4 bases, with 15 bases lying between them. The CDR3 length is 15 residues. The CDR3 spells CSARDGKRLSTEAFF. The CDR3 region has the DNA TGCAGTGCTAGAGATGGAAAACGGCTAAGCACTGAAGCTTTCTTT.

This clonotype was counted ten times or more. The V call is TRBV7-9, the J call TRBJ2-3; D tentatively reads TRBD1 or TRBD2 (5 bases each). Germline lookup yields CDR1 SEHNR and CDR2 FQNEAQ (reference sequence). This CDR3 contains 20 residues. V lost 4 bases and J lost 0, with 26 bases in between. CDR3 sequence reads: CASSSSRLGVRAMSTDTQYF. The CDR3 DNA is TGTGCCAGCAGCTCCAGCCGTCTGGGAGTCAGGGCCATGAGCACAGATACGCAGTATTTT. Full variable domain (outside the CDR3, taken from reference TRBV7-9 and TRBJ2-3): DTGVSQNPRHKITKRGQNVTFRCDPISEHNRLYWYRQTLGQGPEFLTYFQNEAQLEKSRLLSDRFSAERPKGSFSTLEIQRTEQGDSAMYLCASSSSRLGVRAMSTDTQYFGPGTRLTVL.

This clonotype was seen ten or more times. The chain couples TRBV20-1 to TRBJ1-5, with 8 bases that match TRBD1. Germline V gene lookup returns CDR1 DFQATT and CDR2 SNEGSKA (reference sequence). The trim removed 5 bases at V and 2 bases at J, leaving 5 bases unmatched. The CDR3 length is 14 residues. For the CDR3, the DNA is TGCAGTGCTTGGACAGGGTATGGCAATCAGCCCCAGCATTTT. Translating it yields CSAWTGYGNQPQHF.

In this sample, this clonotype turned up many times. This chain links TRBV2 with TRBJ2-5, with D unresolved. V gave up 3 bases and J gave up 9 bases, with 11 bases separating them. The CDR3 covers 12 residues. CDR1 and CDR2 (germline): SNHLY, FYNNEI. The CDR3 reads CASSDEGRPQYF. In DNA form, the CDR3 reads TGTGCCAGCAGTGACGAAGGGCGCCCCCAGTACTTC.

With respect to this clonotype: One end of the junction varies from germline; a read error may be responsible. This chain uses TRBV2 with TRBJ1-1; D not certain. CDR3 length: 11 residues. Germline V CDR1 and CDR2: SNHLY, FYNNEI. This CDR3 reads CVSSRTLKAFF. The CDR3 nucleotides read TGTGTCAGCAGCCGTACGCTGAAAGCTTTCTTT.

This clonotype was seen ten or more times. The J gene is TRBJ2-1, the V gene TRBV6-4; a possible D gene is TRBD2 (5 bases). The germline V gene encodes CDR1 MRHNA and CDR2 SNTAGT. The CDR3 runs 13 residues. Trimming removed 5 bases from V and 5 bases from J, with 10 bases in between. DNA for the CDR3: TGTGCCAGCAGTCAAACTAGGAACAATGAGCAGTTCTTC. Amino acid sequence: CASSQTRNNEQFF.

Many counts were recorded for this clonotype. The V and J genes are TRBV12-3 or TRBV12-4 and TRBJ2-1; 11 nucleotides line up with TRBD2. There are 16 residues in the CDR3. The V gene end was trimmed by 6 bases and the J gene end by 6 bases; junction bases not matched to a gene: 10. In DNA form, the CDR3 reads TGTGCCAGCAGGAGGGTCCTAGCGGGGGGCCCCAATGAGCAGTTCTTC. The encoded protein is CASRRVLAGGPNEQFF.